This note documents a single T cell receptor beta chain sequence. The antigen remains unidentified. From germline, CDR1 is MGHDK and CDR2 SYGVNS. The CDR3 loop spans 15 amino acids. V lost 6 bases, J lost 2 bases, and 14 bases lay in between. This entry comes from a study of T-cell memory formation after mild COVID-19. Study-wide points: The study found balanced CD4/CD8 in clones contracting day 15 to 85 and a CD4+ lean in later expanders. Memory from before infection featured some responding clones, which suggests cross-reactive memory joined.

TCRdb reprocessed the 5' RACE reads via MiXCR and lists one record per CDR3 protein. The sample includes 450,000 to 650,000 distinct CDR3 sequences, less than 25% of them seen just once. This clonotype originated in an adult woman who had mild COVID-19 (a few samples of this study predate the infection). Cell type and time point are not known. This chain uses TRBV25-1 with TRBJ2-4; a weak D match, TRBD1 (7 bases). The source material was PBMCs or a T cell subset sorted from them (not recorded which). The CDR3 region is CASSQGGGTKNIQYF. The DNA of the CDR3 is TGTGCCAGCAGCCAGGGGGGAGGAACCAAAAACATTCAGTACTTC.